The rows below give T cell receptor beta chains drawn from one sample of a study of cytotoxic CD8 clonotypes in ibrutinib-treated CLL. Sequenced by immunoSEQ multiplex PCR; TCRdb stores in-frame clones only, minus some. The sample has approximately 160,000 clones; roughly 88% are singletons. This specimen was PBMCs, taken at disease progression, from a patient treated with ibrutinib. Receptors originate from a human donor with chronic lymphocytic leukemia. The CDR3 runs from the conserved cysteine through the conserved F or W. Each record gives: CDR3 length, V gene, clone size, J gene, D gene, CDR3 DNA, CDR3 protein. D genes are given only for firm matches. Only some rows state a clone size, as once, few, many or a class for expanded clones.

length: 15; V: TRBV6-1; size: few; J: TRBJ1-4; D: -; DNA: TGTGCCAGCAGTGAAATGCCGGGGGTGGGTGAAAAACTGTTTTTT; CDR3: CASSEMPGVGEKLFF
length: 17; V: TRBV19; size: -; J: TRBJ1-4; D: -; DNA: TGTGCCAGTAGTATAGCACAGGCCTATGCAACTAATGAAAAACTGTTTTTT; CDR3: CASSIAQAYATNEKLFF
length: 15; V: TRBV19; size: -; J: TRBJ2-7; D: TRBD2; DNA: TGTGCCAGTAGGCCTAGCGGGAGGGCCATGTACGAGCAGTACTTC; CDR3: CASRPSGRAMYEQYF
length: 15; V: TRBV5-1; size: -; J: TRBJ2-7; D: -; DNA: TGCGCCAGCAGCTCGGTAGGGGCGGGCTCCTACGAGCAGTACTTC; CDR3: CASSSVGAGSYEQYF
length: 14; V: TRBV29-1; size: -; J: TRBJ1-4; D: -; DNA: TGCAGCGTTAATAATGACAGTCCCAGCGAAAAACTGTTTTTT; CDR3: CSVNNDSPSEKLFF
length: 12; V: TRBV28; size: -; J: TRBJ2-7; D: -; DNA: TGTGCCAGCAGTTCGAGACTCTACGAGCAGTACTTC; CDR3: CASSSRLYEQYF
length: 13; V: TRBV7-3; size: -; J: TRBJ2-7; D: -; DNA: TGTGCCAGCAGCTTGATCAGAGAATACGAGCAGTACTTC; CDR3: CASSLIREYEQYF
length: 13; V: TRBV6-5; size: -; J: TRBJ2-7; D: TRBD1; DNA: TGTGCCAGCAGGAGACAGGGTCTCTACGAGCAGTACTTC; CDR3: CASRRQGLYEQYF
length: 14; V: TRBV19; size: -; J: TRBJ1-2; D: TRBD1; DNA: TGTGCCAGTAGTCCACAGGGGGGGCACTATGGCTACACCTTC; CDR3: CASSPQGGHYGYTF
length: 13; V: TRBV2; size: -; J: TRBJ2-1; D: TRBD2; DNA: TGTGCCAGCAGTGCGCGACTAGCGTTCATCCAGTTCTTC; CDR3: CASSARLAFIQFF
length: 13; V: TRBV30; size: -; J: TRBJ1-1; D: -; DNA: TGTGCCTGGACGGTGAGGATGGACACTGAAGCTTTCTTT; CDR3: CAWTVRMDTEAFF
length: 16; V: TRBV12-5; size: -; J: TRBJ2-7; D: TRBD2; DNA: TGTGCTAGTGATTCCTACAGCGGGAGGGAGTTATGCGAGCAGTACTTC; CDR3: CASDSYSGRELCEQYF
length: 15; V: TRBV6-1; size: -; J: TRBJ2-5; D: TRBD1; DNA: TGTGCCAGCAGTGAAACCTGGGACAGTCAAGAGACCCAGTACTTC; CDR3: CASSETWDSQETQYF
length: 12; V: TRBV5-1; size: -; J: TRBJ2-2; D: -; DNA: TGCGCCAGCAGCTTTGATGCCGGGGAGCTGTTTTTT; CDR3: CASSFDAGELFF
length: 18; V: TRBV15; size: -; J: TRBJ2-7; D: TRBD1; DNA: TGTGCCACCAGCAGAGCCTGGGGACAGGACCAGTACCTCTACGAGCAGTACTTC; CDR3: CATSRAWGQDQYLYEQYF
length: 15; V: TRBV4-3; size: -; J: TRBJ1-2; D: -; DNA: TGCGCCAGCAGCTCCCGTCTAGGGATGGGCTATGGCTACACCTTC; CDR3: CASSSRLGMGYGYTF
length: 15; V: TRBV7-9; size: -; J: TRBJ1-5; D: -; DNA: TGTGCCAGCAGCTTAGGGGGGTATAGCAATCAGCCCCAGCATTTT; CDR3: CASSLGGYSNQPQHF
length: 16; V: TRBV7-6; size: -; J: TRBJ2-2; D: -; DNA: TGTGCCAGCAGCTTAGCGCTTCCGGGGAACACCGGGGAGCTGTTTTTT; CDR3: CASSLALPGNTGELFF
length: 15; V: TRBV6-5; size: -; J: TRBJ1-1; D: -; DNA: TGTGCCAGCGGGCTTGTAAGAGCCTTGAACACTGAAGCTTTCTTT; CDR3: CASGLVRALNTEAFF
length: 16; V: TRBV11-3; size: -; J: TRBJ2-1; D: TRBD1; DNA: TGTGCCAGCAGCTTGGGACAGGTGAGCTCCTACAATGAGCAGTTCTTC; CDR3: CASSLGQVSSYNEQFF
length: 15; V: TRBV6-5; size: -; J: TRBJ1-1; D: TRBD1; DNA: TGTGCCAGCAGTCGGAGGACAGGGAAGAACACTGAAGCTTTCTTT; CDR3: CASSRRTGKNTEAFF
length: 18; V: TRBV4-1; size: -; J: TRBJ2-7; D: TRBD1; DNA: TGCGCCAGCAGCCAAGTATCGGGGACGGGACAGGGGGCGCGTGAGCAGTACTTC; CDR3: CASSQVSGTGQGAREQYF
length: 15; V: TRBV4-3; size: -; J: TRBJ2-2; D: -; DNA: TGCGCCAGCAGCCAAGTAGCACAGAACACCGGGGAGCTGTTTTTT; CDR3: CASSQVAQNTGELFF
length: 17; V: TRBV28; size: -; J: TRBJ1-4; D: TRBD1; DNA: TGTGCCAGCAGTTTAAGGCAGGGGGCCGCAACTAATGAAAAACTGTTTTTT; CDR3: CASSLRQGAATNEKLFF
length: 15; V: TRBV5-6; size: -; J: TRBJ2-1; D: TRBD2; DNA: TGTGCCAGCAGCTTTAGGACTAGCGGTAACAATGAGCAGTTCTTC; CDR3: CASSFRTSGNNEQFF
length: 12; V: TRBV28; size: -; J: TRBJ1-2; D: -; DNA: TGTGCCAGCAACTCGGGGGCTCATGGCTACACCTTC; CDR3: CASNSGAHGYTF
length: 13; V: TRBV7-9; size: -; J: TRBJ2-3; D: -; DNA: TGTGCCAGCAGCCCGAAAGGGACCTTCCCCGGGTATTTT; CDR3: CASSPKGTFPGYF
length: 16; V: TRBV9; size: -; J: TRBJ2-1; D: -; DNA: TGTGCCAGCAGCCCCCGACCGTGGACTGAGAACAATGAGCAGTTCTTC; CDR3: CASSPRPWTENNEQFF
length: 17; V: TRBV4-1; size: once; J: TRBJ2-2; D: -; DNA: TGCGCCAGCAGCCCCGTGCCTCCAGCGGTAAACACCGGGGAGCTGTTTTTT; CDR3: CASSPVPPAVNTGELFF
length: 15; V: TRBV27; size: once; J: TRBJ2-3; D: -; DNA: TGTGCCAGCAGGGGGTTTGGGTGGGGCACAGATACGCAGTATTTT; CDR3: CASRGFGWGTDTQYF
length: 11; V: TRBV18; size: -; J: TRBJ2-1; D: -; DNA: TGTGCCAGCTCATCCGGGGGCGAGCAGTTCTTC; CDR3: CASSSGGEQFF
length: 14; V: TRBV7-9; size: once; J: TRBJ1-3; D: -; DNA: TGTGCCAGCAGCTTAGAGGGGTCGGGAAACACCATATATTTT; CDR3: CASSLEGSGNTIYF
length: 16; V: TRBV7-9; size: -; J: TRBJ2-1; D: TRBD2; DNA: TGTGCCAGCAGCCGACTAGCGGGAGGGCCTATGAATGAGCAGTTCTTC; CDR3: CASSRLAGGPMNEQFF
length: 22; V: TRBV23-1; size: -; J: TRBJ2-3; D: TRBD1; DNA: TGCGCCAGCAGTCAACCACGTCCCGGGACAGGGGTCAGGCTTTCTAGCACAGATACGCAGTATTTT; CDR3: CASSQPRPGTGVRLSSTDTQYF
length: 13; V: TRBV6-1; size: -; J: TRBJ2-2; D: -; DNA: TGTGCCAGCAGTGAATCGGGGGGCTTGGAGCTGTTTTTT; CDR3: CASSESGGLELFF
length: 17; V: TRBV2; size: -; J: TRBJ2-1; D: TRBD1; DNA: TGTGCCAGCACGGGACAGGGGCGAATGGGGACGAGGGATGAGCAGTTCTTC; CDR3: CASTGQGRMGTRDEQFF
length: 14; V: TRBV7-9; size: once; J: TRBJ1-1; D: TRBD1; DNA: TGTGCCAGCAGCCAGACAGGGCCCGGCCGTCTGGCTTTCTTT; CDR3: CASSQTGPGRLAFF
length: 13; V: TRBV28; size: -; J: TRBJ2-5; D: TRBD2; DNA: TGTGCCATCAAACTAGCGGGAACAGAGACCCAGTACTTC; CDR3: CAIKLAGTETQYF
length: 13; V: TRBV19; size: -; J: TRBJ1-4; D: -; DNA: TGTGCCAGTAGTATGGAGGACAGAGCAAAACTGTTTTTT; CDR3: CASSMEDRAKLFF
length: 15; V: TRBV10-3; size: medium-sized; J: TRBJ1-2; D: -; DNA: TGTGCCATCTCCCTGGGCCCTTCCAGTCCCTATGGCTACACCTTC; CDR3: CAISLGPSSPYGYTF
length: 15; V: TRBV4-1; size: once; J: TRBJ2-7; D: -; DNA: TGCGCCAGCAGCCAAGAAGGCGCTGGCCTCTGGGAGCAGTACTTC; CDR3: CASSQEGAGLWEQYF
length: 17; V: TRBV5-6; size: -; J: TRBJ2-1; D: TRBD2; DNA: TGTGCCAGCAGCTTCAAAGGGACTAGCGGATTCTACAATGAGCAGTTCTTC; CDR3: CASSFKGTSGFYNEQFF
length: 14; V: TRBV6-1; size: -; J: TRBJ1-4; D: -; DNA: TGTGCCAGCAACAACAGGGATTCCAGTGAAAAACTGTTTTTT; CDR3: CASNNRDSSEKLFF
length: 18; V: TRBV7-9; size: once; J: TRBJ2-1; D: -; DNA: TGTGCCAGCAGCCGCAAGACCCTGGTAGATAACTCCTACAATGAGCAGTTCTTC; CDR3: CASSRKTLVDNSYNEQFF
length: 16; V: TRBV5-4; size: -; J: TRBJ2-7; D: -; DNA: TGTGCCAGCAGCTTGTTCCCTGGGGAAGTTTCCTACGAGCAGTACTTC; CDR3: CASSLFPGEVSYEQYF
length: 11; V: TRBV7-2; size: -; J: TRBJ2-3; D: -; DNA: TGTGCCAGCAGCTACACAGATACGCAGTATTTT; CDR3: CASSYTDTQYF